This TCR beta chain was documented in a study of blood T cell repertoires in COVID-19. Study-level background: Nucleic acid was either cDNA or gDNA, and it came from T cells, B-cell-depleted T cells, or PBMCs.

The V and J ends lost 4 bases and 5 bases respectively, with 19 bases between them. CDR1 is KGHSH and CDR2 is LQKENI in the germline V gene. The CDR3 length is 16 residues. Assay: immunoSEQ multiplex PCR; the TCRdb copy retains only in-frame clones and omits some. Among 250,000 to 400,000 clones listed, roughly 90% were seen once. Patients in Seattle were enrolled during active infection, then followed longitudinally. This chain connects TRBV18 to TRBJ2-3; D possibly corresponds to TRBD2 (5 bases). Sequences were obtained from peripheral blood. This clonotype was obtained from a woman aged 25 to 45 with COVID-19, enrolled during active disease. The CDR3 region has the DNA TGTGCCAGCTCACATACGGACTGGCTTATAGGAGATACGCAGTATTTT. Translated, it gives CASSHTDWLIGDTQYF.